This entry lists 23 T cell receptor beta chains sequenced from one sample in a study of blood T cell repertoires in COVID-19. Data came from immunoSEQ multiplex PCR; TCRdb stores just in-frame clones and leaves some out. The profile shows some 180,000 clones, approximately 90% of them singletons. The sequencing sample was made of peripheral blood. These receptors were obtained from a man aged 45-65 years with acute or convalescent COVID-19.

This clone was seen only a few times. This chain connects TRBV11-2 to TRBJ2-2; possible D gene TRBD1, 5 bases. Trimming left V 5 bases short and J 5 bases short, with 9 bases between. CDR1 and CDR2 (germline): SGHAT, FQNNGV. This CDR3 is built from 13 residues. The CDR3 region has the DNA TGTGCCAGCAGCCGACAGCCTACCGGGGAGCTGTTTTTT. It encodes CASSRQPTGELFF.

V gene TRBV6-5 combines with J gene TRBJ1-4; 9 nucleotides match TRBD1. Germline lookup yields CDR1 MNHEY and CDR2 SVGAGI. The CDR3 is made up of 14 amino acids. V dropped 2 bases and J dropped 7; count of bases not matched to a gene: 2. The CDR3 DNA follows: TGTGCCAGCAGTTACGGGACAGGGTTTGAAAAACTGTTTTTT. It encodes CASSYGTGFEKLFF.

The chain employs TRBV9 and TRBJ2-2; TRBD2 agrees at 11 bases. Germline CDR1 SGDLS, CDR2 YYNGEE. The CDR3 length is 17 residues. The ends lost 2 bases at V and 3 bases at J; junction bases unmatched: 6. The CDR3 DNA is TGTGCCAGCAGCGTTGGCCTAGCGGGGGGCTACACCGGGGAGCTGTTTTTT. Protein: CASSVGLAGGYTGELFF. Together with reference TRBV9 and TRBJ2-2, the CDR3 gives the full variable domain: DSGVTQTPKHLITATGQRVTLRCSPRSGDLSVYWYQQSLDQGLQFLIQYYNGEERAKGNILERFSAQQFPDLHSELNLSSLELGDSALYFCASSVGLAGGYTGELFFGEGSRLTVL.

For the CDR3, the DNA is TGTGCCTGGAGTGATGAGGGAAACACCATATATTTT. Protein product: CAWSDEGNTIYF. This rearrangement joins TRBV30 to TRBJ1-3; no firm D call. Germline values: CDR1 GTSNPN, CDR2 SVGIG (reference sequence). Trimming took off 1 base at V and 4 bases at J, with 5 bases between the two ends. This CDR3 has 12 residues.

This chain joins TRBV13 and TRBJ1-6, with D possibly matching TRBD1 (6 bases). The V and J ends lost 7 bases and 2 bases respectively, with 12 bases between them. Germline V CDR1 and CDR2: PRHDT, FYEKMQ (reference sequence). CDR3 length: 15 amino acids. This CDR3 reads CASNIGQPYNSPLHF. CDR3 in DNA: TGTGCCAGCAACATAGGACAGCCCTATAATTCACCCCTCCACTTT.

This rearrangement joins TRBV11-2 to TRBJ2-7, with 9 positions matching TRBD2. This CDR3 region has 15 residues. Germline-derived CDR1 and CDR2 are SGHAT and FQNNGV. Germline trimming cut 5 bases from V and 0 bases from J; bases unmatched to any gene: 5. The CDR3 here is CASSPRGLASYEQYF. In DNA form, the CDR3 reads TGTGCCAGCAGCCCCCGGGGACTAGCCTCCTACGAGCAGTACTTC.

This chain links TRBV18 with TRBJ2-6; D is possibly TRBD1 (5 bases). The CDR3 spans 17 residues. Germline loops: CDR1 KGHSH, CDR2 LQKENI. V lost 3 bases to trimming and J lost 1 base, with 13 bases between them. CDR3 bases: TGTGCCAGCTCACCCCCCCAGGGCAATTCTGGGGCCAACGTCCTGACTTTC. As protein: CASSPPQGNSGANVLTF.

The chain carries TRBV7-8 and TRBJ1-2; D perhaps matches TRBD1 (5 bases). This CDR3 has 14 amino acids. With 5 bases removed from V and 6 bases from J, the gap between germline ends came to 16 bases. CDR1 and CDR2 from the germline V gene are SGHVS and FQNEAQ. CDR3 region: CASSTPAGGNGYTF. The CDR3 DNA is TGTGCCAGCAGCACCCCGGCGGGGGGGAATGGCTACACCTTC.

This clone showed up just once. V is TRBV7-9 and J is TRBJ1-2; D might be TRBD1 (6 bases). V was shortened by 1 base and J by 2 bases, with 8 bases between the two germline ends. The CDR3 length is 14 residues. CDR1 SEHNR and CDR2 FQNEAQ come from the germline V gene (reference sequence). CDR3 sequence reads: CASSLDGTNYGYTF. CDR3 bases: TGTGCCAGCAGCTTAGACGGGACAAACTATGGCTACACCTTC.

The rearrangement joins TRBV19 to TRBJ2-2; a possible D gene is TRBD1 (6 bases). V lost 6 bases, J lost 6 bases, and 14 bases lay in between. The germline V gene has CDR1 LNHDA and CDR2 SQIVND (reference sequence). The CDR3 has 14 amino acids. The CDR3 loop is CASRSRSGAGELFF. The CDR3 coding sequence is TGTGCCAGTAGGTCTAGGTCAGGGGCCGGGGAGCTGTTTTTT.

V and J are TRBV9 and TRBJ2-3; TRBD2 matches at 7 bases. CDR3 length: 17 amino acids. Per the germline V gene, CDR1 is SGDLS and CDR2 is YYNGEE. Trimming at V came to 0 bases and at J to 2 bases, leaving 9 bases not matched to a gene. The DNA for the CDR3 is TGTGCCAGCAGCGTAGAGGGCGGGGGTCCACCCACAGATACGCAGTATTTT. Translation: CASSVEGGGPPTDTQYF.

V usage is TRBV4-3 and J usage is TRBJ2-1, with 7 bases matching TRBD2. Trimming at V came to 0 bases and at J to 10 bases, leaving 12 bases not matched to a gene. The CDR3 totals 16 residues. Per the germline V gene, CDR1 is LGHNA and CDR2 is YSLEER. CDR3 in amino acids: CASSQEWEGRQLEQFF. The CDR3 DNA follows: TGCGCCAGCAGCCAAGAGTGGGAGGGCCGACAATTGGAGCAGTTCTTC.

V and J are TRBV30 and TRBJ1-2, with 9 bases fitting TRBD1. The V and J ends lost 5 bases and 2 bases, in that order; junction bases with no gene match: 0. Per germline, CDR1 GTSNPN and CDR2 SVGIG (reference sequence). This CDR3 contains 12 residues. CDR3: CAWGQGNYGYTF. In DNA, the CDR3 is TGTGCCTGGGGACAGGGGAACTATGGCTACACCTTC. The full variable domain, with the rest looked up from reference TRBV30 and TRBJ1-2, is SQTIHQWPATLVQPVGSPLSLECTVEGTSNPNLYWYRQAAGRGLQLLFYSVGIGQISSEVPQNLSASRPQDRQFILSSKKLLLSDSGFYLCAWGQGNYGYTFGSGTRLTVV.

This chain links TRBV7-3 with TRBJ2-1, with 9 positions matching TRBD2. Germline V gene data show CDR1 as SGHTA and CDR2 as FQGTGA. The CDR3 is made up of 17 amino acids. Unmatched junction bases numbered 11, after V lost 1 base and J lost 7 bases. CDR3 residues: CASSLNSRASGENEQFF. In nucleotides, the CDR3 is TGTGCCAGCAGCTTAAACTCTAGGGCTAGCGGGGAGAATGAGCAGTTCTTC.

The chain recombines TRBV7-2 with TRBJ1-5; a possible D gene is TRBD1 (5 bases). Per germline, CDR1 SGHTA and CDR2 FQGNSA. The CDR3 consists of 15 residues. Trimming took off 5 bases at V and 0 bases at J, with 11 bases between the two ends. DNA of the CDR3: TGTGCCAGCAGCCTCGGACATCTTAGCAATCAGCCCCAGCATTTT. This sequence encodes CASSLGHLSNQPQHF. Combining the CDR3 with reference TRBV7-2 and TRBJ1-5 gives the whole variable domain GAGVSQSPSNKVTEKGKDVELRCDPISGHTALYWYRQSLGQGLEFLIYFQGNSAPDKSGLPSDRFSAERTGGSVSTLTIQRTQQEDSAVYLCASSLGHLSNQPQHFGDGTRLSIL.

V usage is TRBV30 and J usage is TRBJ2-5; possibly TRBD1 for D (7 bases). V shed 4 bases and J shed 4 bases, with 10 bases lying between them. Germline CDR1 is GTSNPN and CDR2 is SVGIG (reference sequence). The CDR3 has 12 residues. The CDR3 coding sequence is TGTGCCTGGACCCAGGGGGGAGAGACCCAGTACTTC. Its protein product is CAWTQGGETQYF.

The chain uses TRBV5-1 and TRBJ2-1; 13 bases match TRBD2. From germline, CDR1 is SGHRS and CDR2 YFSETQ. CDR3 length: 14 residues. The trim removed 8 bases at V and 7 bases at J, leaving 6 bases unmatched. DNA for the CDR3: TGCGCCAGTGGACTAGCGGGGGTGTTGAATGAGCAGTTCTTC. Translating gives CASGLAGVLNEQFF.

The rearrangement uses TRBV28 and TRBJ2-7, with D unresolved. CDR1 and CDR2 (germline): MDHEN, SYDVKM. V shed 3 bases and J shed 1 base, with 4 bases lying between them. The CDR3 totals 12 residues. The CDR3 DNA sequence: TGTGCCAGCAGTTTCAGATCCTACGAGCAGTACTTC. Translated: CASSFRSYEQYF. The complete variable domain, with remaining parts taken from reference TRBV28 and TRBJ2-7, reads DVKVTQSSRYLVKRTGEKVFLECVQDMDHENMFWYRQDPGLGLRLIYFSYDVKMKEKGDIPEGYSVSREKKERFSLILESASTNQTSMYLCASSFRSYEQYFGPGTRLTVT.

CDR3 sequence (DNA): TGTGCCAGCAGCGACTCACGAGGGGGCTACACCTTC. Translating it yields CASSDSRGGYTF. This chain links TRBV7-9 with TRBJ1-2; D call uncertain. The germline CDR1 and CDR2 sequences are SEHNR and FQNEAQ (reference sequence). The CDR3 has 12 residues. V lost 5 bases, J lost 8 bases, and 12 bases lay in between.

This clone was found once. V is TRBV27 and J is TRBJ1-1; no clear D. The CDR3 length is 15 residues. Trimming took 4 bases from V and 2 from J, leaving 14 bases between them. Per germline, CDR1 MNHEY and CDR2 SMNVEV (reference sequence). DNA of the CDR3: TGTGCCAGCAGTTACGGAGGCGGCATCAACACTGAAGCTTTCTTT. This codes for CASSYGGGINTEAFF.

CDR3 amino acids: CASSHNMASAEKLFF. Written as DNA, the CDR3 is TGTGCCAGCAGCCATAACATGGCATCCGCTGAAAAACTGTTTTTT. V is TRBV4-2 and J is TRBJ1-4; D unresolved. Germline V gene lookup returns CDR1 LGHNA and CDR2 YNFKEQ. The CDR3 is made up of 15 amino acids. Trimming cost V 3 bases and J 7 bases, with 15 bases left between them.

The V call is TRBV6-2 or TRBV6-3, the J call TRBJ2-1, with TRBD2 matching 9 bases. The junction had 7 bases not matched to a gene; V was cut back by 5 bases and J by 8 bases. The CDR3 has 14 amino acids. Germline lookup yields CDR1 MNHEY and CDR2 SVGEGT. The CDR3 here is CASSILWTSDEQFF. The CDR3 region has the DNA TGTGCCAGCAGTATACTCTGGACTAGCGATGAGCAGTTCTTC.

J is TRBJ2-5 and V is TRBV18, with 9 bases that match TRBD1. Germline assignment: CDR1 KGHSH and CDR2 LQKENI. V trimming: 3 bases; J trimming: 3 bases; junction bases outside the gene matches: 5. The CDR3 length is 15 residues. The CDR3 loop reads CASSPWTGVEETQYF. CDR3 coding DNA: TGTGCCAGCTCACCCTGGACAGGGGTGGAAGAGACCCAGTACTTC. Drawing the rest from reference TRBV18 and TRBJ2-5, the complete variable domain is NAGVMQNPRHLVRRRGQEARLRCSPMKGHSHVYWYRQLPEEGLKFMVYLQKENIIDESGMPKERFSAEFPKEGPSILRIQQVVRGDSAAYFCASSPWTGVEETQYFGPGTRLLVL.